This TCR beta chain appears in the sequencing data of a study of T cell changes during pregnancy in multiple sclerosis. This CDR3 comprises 15 residues. Looked up from germline, CDR1 is SGHNT and CDR2 is YYREEE (reference sequence). Losses at the gene ends were 4 bases for V and 4 bases for J; bases not matched to a gene: 4. Comments on this clone: The same CDR3 also results from other DNA sequences found in this sample.

TCRdb's copy holds only in-frame clones and misses some; the assay was immunoSEQ multiplex PCR. The table has about 80,000 clones, about 91% seen once. The chain recombines TRBV5-4 with TRBJ2-5; 13 nucleotides align to TRBD2. The sample here was peripheral blood, taken before pregnancy. This receptor was taken from a female donor with multiple sclerosis, enrolled in a pregnancy study. CDR3: CASSLGLAGVETQYF. The CDR3 nucleotides are TGTGCCAGCAGCCTTGGACTAGCGGGAGTAGAGACCCAGTACTTC.